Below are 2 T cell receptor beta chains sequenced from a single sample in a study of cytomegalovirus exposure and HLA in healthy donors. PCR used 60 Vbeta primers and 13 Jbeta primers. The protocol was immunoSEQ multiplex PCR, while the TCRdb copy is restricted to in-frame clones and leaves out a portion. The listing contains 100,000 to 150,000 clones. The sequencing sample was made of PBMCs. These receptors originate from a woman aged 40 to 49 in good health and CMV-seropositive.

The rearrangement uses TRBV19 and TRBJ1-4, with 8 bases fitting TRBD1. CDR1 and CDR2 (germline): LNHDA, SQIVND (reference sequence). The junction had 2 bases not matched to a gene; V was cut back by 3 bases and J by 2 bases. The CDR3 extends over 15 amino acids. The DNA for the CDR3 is TGTGCCAGTAGTATCCGACAGGGGACTAATGAAAAACTGTTTTTT. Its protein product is CASSIRQGTNEKLFF.

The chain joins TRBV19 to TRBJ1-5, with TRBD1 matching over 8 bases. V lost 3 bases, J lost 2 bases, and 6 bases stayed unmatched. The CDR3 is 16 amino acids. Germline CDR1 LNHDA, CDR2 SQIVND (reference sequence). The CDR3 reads CASSMTGTGRNQPQHF. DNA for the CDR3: TGTGCCAGTAGTATGACCGGGACAGGCCGCAATCAGCCCCAGCATTTT.